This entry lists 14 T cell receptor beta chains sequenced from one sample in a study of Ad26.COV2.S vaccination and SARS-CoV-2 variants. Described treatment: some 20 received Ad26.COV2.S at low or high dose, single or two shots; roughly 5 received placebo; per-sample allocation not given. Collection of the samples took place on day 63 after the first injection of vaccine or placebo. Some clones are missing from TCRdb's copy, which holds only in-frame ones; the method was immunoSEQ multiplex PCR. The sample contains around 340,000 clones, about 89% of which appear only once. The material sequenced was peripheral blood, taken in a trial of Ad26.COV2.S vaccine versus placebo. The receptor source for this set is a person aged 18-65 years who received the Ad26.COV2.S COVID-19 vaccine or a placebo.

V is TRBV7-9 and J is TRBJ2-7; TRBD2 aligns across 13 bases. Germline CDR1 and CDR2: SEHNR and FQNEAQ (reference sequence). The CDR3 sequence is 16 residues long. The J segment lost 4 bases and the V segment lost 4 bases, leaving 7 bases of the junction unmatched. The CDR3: CASSSGLAGVGYEQYF. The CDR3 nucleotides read TGTGCCAGCAGCTCCGGACTAGCGGGAGTCGGGTACGAGCAGTACTTC. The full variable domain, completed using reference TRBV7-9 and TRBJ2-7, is DTGVSQNPRHKITKRGQNVTFRCDPISEHNRLYWYRQTLGQGPEFLTYFQNEAQLEKSRLLSDRFSAERPKGSFSTLEIQRTEQGDSAMYLCASSSGLAGVGYEQYFGPGTRLTVT.

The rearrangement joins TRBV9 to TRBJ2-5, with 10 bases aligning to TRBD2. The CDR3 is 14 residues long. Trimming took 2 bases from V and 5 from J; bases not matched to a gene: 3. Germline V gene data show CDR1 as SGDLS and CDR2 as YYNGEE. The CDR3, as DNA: TGTGCCAGCAGCGTTGGGACTAGCGTGGAGACCCAGTACTTC. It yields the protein CASSVGTSVETQYF.

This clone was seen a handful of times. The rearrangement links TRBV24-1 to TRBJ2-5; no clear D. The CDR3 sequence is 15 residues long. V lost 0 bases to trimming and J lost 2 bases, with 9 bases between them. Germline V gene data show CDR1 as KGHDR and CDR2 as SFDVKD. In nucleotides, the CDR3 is TGTGCCACCAGTGATTTGACGGACCTTCAAGAGACCCAGTACTTC. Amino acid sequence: CATSDLTDLQETQYF.

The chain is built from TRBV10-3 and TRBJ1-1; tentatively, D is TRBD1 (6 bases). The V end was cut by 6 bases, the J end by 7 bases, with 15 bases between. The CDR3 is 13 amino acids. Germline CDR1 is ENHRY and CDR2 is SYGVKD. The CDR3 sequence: CAIRLRGASEAFF. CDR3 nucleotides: TGTGCCATCAGGCTCCGGGGGGCGAGTGAAGCTTTCTTT.

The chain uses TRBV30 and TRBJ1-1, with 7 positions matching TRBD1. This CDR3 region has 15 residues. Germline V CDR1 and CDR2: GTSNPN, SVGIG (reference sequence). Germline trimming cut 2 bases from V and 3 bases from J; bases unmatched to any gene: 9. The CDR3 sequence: CAWSFSGGPYTEAFF. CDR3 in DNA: TGTGCCTGGAGTTTTTCAGGGGGGCCGTACACTGAAGCTTTCTTT.

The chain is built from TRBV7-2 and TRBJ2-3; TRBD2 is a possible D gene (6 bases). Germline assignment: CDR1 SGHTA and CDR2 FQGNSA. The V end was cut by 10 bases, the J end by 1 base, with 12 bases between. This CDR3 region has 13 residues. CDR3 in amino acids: CATRGGGTDTQYF. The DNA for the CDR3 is TGTGCCACGCGGGGCGGGGGCACAGATACGCAGTATTTT.

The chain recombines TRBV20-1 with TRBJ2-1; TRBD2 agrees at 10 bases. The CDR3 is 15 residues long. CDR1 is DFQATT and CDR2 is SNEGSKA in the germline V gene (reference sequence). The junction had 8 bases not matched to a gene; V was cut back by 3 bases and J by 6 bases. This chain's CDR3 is CSASKELAGLNEQFF. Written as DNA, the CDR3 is TGCAGTGCTAGTAAAGAACTAGCGGGACTCAATGAGCAGTTCTTC.

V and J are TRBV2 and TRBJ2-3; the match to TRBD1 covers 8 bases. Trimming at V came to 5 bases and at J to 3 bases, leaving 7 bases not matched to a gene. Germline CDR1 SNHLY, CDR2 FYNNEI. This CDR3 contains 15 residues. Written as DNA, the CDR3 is TGTGCCAGCAGTCTGACAGGGGTTTTTACAGATACGCAGTATTTT. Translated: CASSLTGVFTDTQYF.

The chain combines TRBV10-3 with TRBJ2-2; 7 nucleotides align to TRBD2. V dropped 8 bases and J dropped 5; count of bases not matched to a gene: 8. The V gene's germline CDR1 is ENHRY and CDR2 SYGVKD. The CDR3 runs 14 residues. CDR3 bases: TGTGCCATCGGCGGGCCGGGAGGAACCGGGGAGCTGTTTTTT. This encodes CAIGGPGGTGELFF.

CDR3 sequence (DNA): TGTGCCAGCAGCTTACGGGGAGGGGGCGACGTGTCCGGGGAGCTGTTTTTT. Amino acids: CASSLRGGGDVSGELFF. The V gene is TRBV11-2, the J gene TRBJ2-2; TRBD1 or TRBD2 may be the D gene (7 bases each). The CDR3 is 17 amino acids. The germline V gene has CDR1 SGHAT and CDR2 FQNNGV. Between the trimmed V and J ends, which lost 2 bases and 6 bases, there was a span of 19 bases.

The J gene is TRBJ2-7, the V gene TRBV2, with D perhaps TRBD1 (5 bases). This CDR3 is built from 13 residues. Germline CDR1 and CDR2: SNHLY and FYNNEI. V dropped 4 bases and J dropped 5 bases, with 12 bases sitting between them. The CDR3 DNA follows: TGTGCCAGCAGTGGCCCAGGGTCCCACGAGCAGTACTTC. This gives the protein CASSGPGSHEQYF.

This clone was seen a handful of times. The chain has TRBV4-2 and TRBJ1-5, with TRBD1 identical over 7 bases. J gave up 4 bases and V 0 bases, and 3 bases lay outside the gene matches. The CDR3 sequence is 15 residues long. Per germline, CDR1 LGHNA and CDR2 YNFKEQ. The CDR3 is CASSQDGTENQPQHF. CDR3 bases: TGTGCCAGCAGCCAAGACGGGACAGAAAATCAGCCCCAGCATTTT.

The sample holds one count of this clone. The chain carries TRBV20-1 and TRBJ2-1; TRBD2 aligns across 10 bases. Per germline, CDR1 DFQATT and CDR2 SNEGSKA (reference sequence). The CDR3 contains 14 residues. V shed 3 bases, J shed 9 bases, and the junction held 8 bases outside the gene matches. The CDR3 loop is CSASNPAGGGEQFF. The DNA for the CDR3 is TGCAGTGCTAGTAATCCAGCGGGAGGGGGTGAGCAGTTCTTC.

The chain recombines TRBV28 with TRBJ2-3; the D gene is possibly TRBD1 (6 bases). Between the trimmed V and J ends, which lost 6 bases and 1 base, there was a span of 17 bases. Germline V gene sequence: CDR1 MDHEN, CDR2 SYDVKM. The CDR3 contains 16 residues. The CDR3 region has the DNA TGTGCCAGCAGCCCCGTCTGGACAGCTGGCACAGATACGCAGTATTTT. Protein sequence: CASSPVWTAGTDTQYF.